A single sample gave rise to the 21 T cell receptor beta chains below, sequenced in a study of blood T cell repertoires in COVID-19. Libraries were prepared by immunoSEQ multiplex PCR; TCRdb keeps only in-frame clonotypes and omits some of them. The sample lists 300,000 or so clones; approximately 83% were seen once. Source material: PBMCs or T cells enriched from blood (not recorded which). These receptors all come from a woman aged 40 to 50 with acute COVID-19.

The chain joins TRBV7-2 to TRBJ2-7; no clear D gene. The CDR3 is made up of 14 amino acids. V was pared by 0 bases and J by 6 bases, with 12 bases between. Per the germline V gene, CDR1 is SGHTA and CDR2 is FQGNSA. The CDR3 region is CASSLAGQASEQYF. The CDR3 coding sequence is TGTGCCAGCAGCTTAGCAGGTCAGGCCTCCGAGCAGTACTTC. The whole variable domain, remainder taken from reference TRBV7-2 and TRBJ2-7, is GAGVSQSPSNKVTEKGKDVELRCDPISGHTALYWYRQSLGQGLEFLIYFQGNSAPDKSGLPSDRFSAERTGGSVSTLTIQRTQQEDSAVYLCASSLAGQASEQYFGPGTRLTVT.

The chain joins TRBV7-9 to TRBJ2-7, with 7 bases aligning to TRBD1. The CDR3 is 14 amino acids. CDR1 is SEHNR, CDR2 FQNEAQ, per germline (reference sequence). Germline trimming cut 3 bases from V and 4 bases from J; bases unmatched to any gene: 6. The chain's CDR3 is CASSFTDRVYEQYF. As DNA, the CDR3 is TGTGCCAGCAGCTTCACAGACAGGGTGTACGAGCAGTACTTC.

V and J are TRBV6-1 and TRBJ2-3, with TRBD1 matching 10 bases. CDR1 MNHNS and CDR2 SASEGT come from the germline V gene. This CDR3 has 16 amino acids. V shed 3 bases and J 5 bases; nucleotides not matched to a gene: 8. CDR3 bases: TGTGCCAGCAGTGAGAGGGACAGGGGAGAGGTAGATACGCAGTATTTT. It codes for CASSERDRGEVDTQYF.

The V gene is TRBV29-1, the J gene TRBJ1-4, with D uncertain. CDR3 length: 14 residues. Germline V gene sequence: CDR1 SQVTM, CDR2 ANQGSEA. V shed 6 bases and J shed 0 bases, with 11 bases lying between them. Here the CDR3 reads CSVVTETTNEKLFF. The CDR3 DNA reads as TGCAGCGTCGTAACAGAAACAACTAATGAAAAACTGTTTTTT. The entire variable domain, with the rest obtained from reference TRBV29-1 and TRBJ1-4, is as follows: SAVISQKPSRDICQRGTSLTIQCQVDSQVTMMFWYRQQPGQSLTLIATANQGSEATYESGFVIDKFPISRPNLTFSTLTVSNMSPEDSSIYLCSVVTETTNEKLFFGSGTQLSVL.

Here the CDR3 reads CASSFRPEWSNTGELFF. CDR3 sequence (DNA): TGTGCCAGCAGTTTTCGTCCCGAGTGGTCGAACACCGGGGAGCTGTTTTTT. The rearrangement joins TRBV28 to TRBJ2-2; no clear D gene. The CDR3 has 17 residues. V was pared by 3 bases and J by 0 bases, with 14 bases between. Germline CDR1 reads MDHEN; CDR2 reads SYDVKM. Together with reference TRBV28 and TRBJ2-2, the CDR3 gives the full variable domain: DVKVTQSSRYLVKRTGEKVFLECVQDMDHENMFWYRQDPGLGLRLIYFSYDVKMKEKGDIPEGYSVSREKKERFSLILESASTNQTSMYLCASSFRPEWSNTGELFFGEGSRLTVL.

The chain links TRBV6-1 to TRBJ1-3; 7 bases are a match to TRBD1. Per the germline V gene, CDR1 is MNHNS and CDR2 is SASEGT. Trimming took 2 bases from V and 3 from J; bases not matched to a gene: 7. This CDR3 has 16 amino acids. CDR3 nucleotide sequence: TGTGCCAGCAGTGAATGGGGACAGATAAGTGGAAACACCATATATTTT. This encodes CASSEWGQISGNTIYF.

V usage is TRBV11-2 and J usage is TRBJ1-5; D is unclear. Looked up from germline, CDR1 is SGHAT and CDR2 is FQNNGV. Trimming cost V 0 bases and J 0 bases, with 12 bases left between them. The CDR3 is made up of 17 amino acids. CDR3 in amino acids: CASSLDYGKYSNQPQHF. In nucleotides, the CDR3 is TGTGCCAGCAGCTTAGATTATGGCAAGTATAGCAATCAGCCCCAGCATTTT.

CDR3 nucleotide sequence: TGCGCCAGCAGCTCCGGACAGGGGAAAGGCTACACCTTC. This gives the protein CASSSGQGKGYTF. This sequence joins TRBV5-1 and TRBJ1-2, with 9 bases that match TRBD1. CDR1 and CDR2 (germline): SGHRS, YFSETQ. The CDR3 runs to 13 residues. With V trimmed by 3 bases and J by 8 bases, 5 bases remained unmatched.

This chain links TRBV6-5 with TRBJ2-5; D is perhaps TRBD2 (6 bases). V dropped 7 bases and J dropped 5 bases, with 20 bases sitting between them. The CDR3 totals 15 residues. CDR1 is MNHEY and CDR2 is SVGAGI in the germline V gene. Written as DNA, the CDR3 is TGTGCCAGCACCAACAGCGTGGGACTGACGGAGACCCAGTACTTC. Translation gives CASTNSVGLTETQYF.

The DNA of the CDR3 is TGCAGCGTTGAAGATAACTACGATACGCAGTATTTT. Its translation is CSVEDNYDTQYF. The chain uses TRBV29-1 and TRBJ2-3; D not resolved. Trimming cost V 0 bases and J 6 bases, with 7 bases left between them. The germline V gene encodes CDR1 SQVTM and CDR2 ANQGSEA. The CDR3 loop spans 12 amino acids.

The chain joins TRBV9 to TRBJ1-2; TRBD1 agrees at 9 bases. Germline CDR1 SGDLS, CDR2 YYNGEE. V dropped 4 bases and J dropped 2; count of bases not matched to a gene: 12. This CDR3 is 17 amino acids long. The CDR3 region has the DNA TGTGCCAGCAGCACGACGGGACAGGGCCGATTCAACTATGGCTACACCTTC. Its protein is CASSTTGQGRFNYGYTF. The full variable domain, in which reference TRBV9 and TRBJ1-2 provide the parts outside the CDR3, is DSGVTQTPKHLITATGQRVTLRCSPRSGDLSVYWYQQSLDQGLQFLIQYYNGEERAKGNILERFSAQQFPDLHSELNLSSLELGDSALYFCASSTTGQGRFNYGYTFGSGTRLTVV.

This rearrangement joins TRBV5-1 to TRBJ2-7; weak D call: TRBD2 (6 bases). Germline values: CDR1 SGHRS, CDR2 YFSETQ. The CDR3 has 14 amino acids. Trimming pared 2 bases from V and 5 bases from J, leaving 14 bases between. As DNA, the CDR3 is TGCGCCAGCAGCTTTGACGCGGGAATCAACGAGCAGTACTTC. Protein: CASSFDAGINEQYF. The whole variable domain, filled in from reference TRBV5-1 and TRBJ2-7, reads KAGVTQTPRYLIKTRGQQVTLSCSPISGHRSVSWYQQTPGQGLQFLFEYFSETQRNKGNFPGRFSGRQFSNSRSEMNVSTLELGDSALYLCASSFDAGINEQYFGPGTRLTVT.

J is TRBJ2-1 and V is TRBV12-3 or TRBV12-4; D is perhaps TRBD2 (5 bases). The CDR3 extends over 12 amino acids. Trimming removed 3 bases at V and 8 bases at J, with 8 bases between. The CDR3 DNA reads TGTGCCAGCAGTTTCAGAGGGTATGAGCAGTTCTTC. Translating gives CASSFRGYEQFF.

The count of this clone is one. The chain carries TRBV10-3 and TRBJ2-7; TRBD2 matches 10 bases. The CDR3 extends over 18 amino acids. CDR1 and CDR2 from the germline V gene are ENHRY and SYGVKD. V lost 3 bases and J lost 3; bases outside the gene matches: 14. This CDR3 reads CAISDWGGRTSGNYEQYF. The CDR3 DNA reads as TGTGCCATCAGTGATTGGGGAGGCCGAACTAGCGGGAACTACGAGCAGTACTTC.

The chain combines TRBV7-2 with TRBJ1-1, with 10 positions matching TRBD1. The V and J ends lost 5 bases and 6 bases, in that order; junction bases with no gene match: 3. Germline CDR1 reads SGHTA; CDR2 reads FQGNSA. The length of the CDR3 is 13 residues. For the CDR3, the DNA is TGTGCCAGCAGCCCCGGGACAGGGGCTGAAGCTTTCTTT. Its protein is CASSPGTGAEAFF.

The chain is built from TRBV11-2 and TRBJ1-4; TRBD1 aligns across 8 bases. Germline V gives CDR1 SGHAT, CDR2 FQNNGV. The trim removed 3 bases at V and 3 bases at J, leaving 3 bases unmatched. The length of the CDR3 is 15 residues. This CDR3 reads CASSFRTGSNEKLFF. The CDR3 DNA sequence: TGTGCCAGCAGCTTTCGGACAGGGTCTAATGAAAAACTGTTTTTT.

The V gene is TRBV11-2, the J gene TRBJ2-5, with no clear D. Germline V gene lookup returns CDR1 SGHAT and CDR2 FQNNGV. The ends were cut back, 5 bases at V and 4 bases at J, with 11 bases in the middle. The CDR3 is made up of 13 amino acids. CDR3 DNA sequence: TGTGCCAGCAGCGTGGGCCCCGCAGAGACCCAGTACTTC. It codes for CASSVGPAETQYF.

This clone was detected only once. The chain uses TRBV12-3 or TRBV12-4 and TRBJ1-2; D not resolved. V dropped 3 bases and J dropped 9 bases, with 11 bases sitting between them. This CDR3 comprises 12 residues. CDR3 region: CASSFNGERYTF. CDR3 bases: TGTGCCAGCAGTTTTAATGGGGAGCGCTACACCTTC.

This sequence joins TRBV7-9 and TRBJ2-7; 8 positions agree with TRBD1. The J segment lost 2 bases and the V segment lost 5 bases, leaving 11 bases of the junction unmatched. The CDR3 is made up of 16 amino acids. Germline loops: CDR1 SEHNR, CDR2 FQNEAQ (reference sequence). The CDR3 protein is CASSTSGQGNTYEQYF. CDR3 DNA sequence: TGTGCCAGCAGCACGTCTGGACAGGGAAATACCTACGAGCAGTACTTC.

This clone was detected a few times. The chain carries TRBV27 and TRBJ1-1, with 7 bases aligning to TRBD1. CDR1 and CDR2 from the germline V gene are MNHEY and SMNVEV (reference sequence). Trimming at V came to 8 bases and at J to 3 bases, leaving 9 bases not matched to a gene. This CDR3 contains 14 residues. The CDR3 loop reads CASYKDRADTEAFF. CDR3 DNA: TGTGCCAGCTACAAAGACAGGGCTGACACTGAAGCTTTCTTT.

The chain links TRBV7-9 to TRBJ1-1, with no clear D. The V end lost 1 base, the J end lost 6 bases, and 9 bases lay between the germline ends. The CDR3 is 13 amino acids. Germline CDR1 reads SEHNR; CDR2 reads FQNEAQ (reference sequence). CDR3 region: CASSLVAGAEAFF. DNA for the CDR3: TGTGCCAGCAGCTTAGTGGCGGGAGCTGAAGCTTTCTTT. Filled out from reference TRBV7-9 and TRBJ1-1, the complete variable domain reads DTGVSQNPRHKITKRGQNVTFRCDPISEHNRLYWYRQTLGQGPEFLTYFQNEAQLEKSRLLSDRFSAERPKGSFSTLEIQRTEQGDSAMYLCASSLVAGAEAFFGQGTRLTVV.